These T cell receptor beta chains were read from a single sample in a study of cytomegalovirus exposure and HLA in healthy donors. Sequencing used immunoSEQ multiplex PCR; TCRdb keeps in-frame clones, though not all of them. The sample has about 150,000 clones, roughly three quarters seen once. Specimen: PBMCs. The origin of the receptors is a human donor in good health. The CDR3 runs from the conserved cysteine through the conserved F or W. D genes are given only for firm matches. Where a row states a size, it is once, few, many or the class of an expanded clone; other rows omit it.

v_gene	abundance	j_gene	len	d_gene	CDR3nt	CDR3aa
TRBV5-1	few	TRBJ1-1	14	TRBD1	TGCGCCAGCAGCTTAGGACAGGGGTTGGCTGAAGCTTTCTTT	CASSLGQGLAEAFF
TRBV11-2	-	TRBJ2-1	12	-	TGTGCCAGCAGCTATAGCGCGGATGAGCAGTTCTTC	CASSYSADEQFF
TRBV6-5	-	TRBJ1-5	14	-	TGTGCCAGCAGTACCGACAGGAACAATCAGCCCCAGCATTTT	CASSTDRNNQPQHF
TRBV15	few	TRBJ2-2	17	TRBD1	TGTGCCACCAGCAGAGGCCCGGGACAGGGGGACACCGGGGAGCTGTTTTTT	CATSRGPGQGDTGELFF
TRBV5-5	-	TRBJ2-2	14	-	TGTGCCAGCAGCTTGGGCCCGGCGGGGGGGGAGCTGTTTTTT	CASSLGPAGGELFF
TRBV18	few	TRBJ1-2	16	TRBD1	TGTGCCAGCTCACCACCGAGGCAGGGGGTTAACTATGGCTACACCTTC	CASSPPRQGVNYGYTF
TRBV12-5	-	TRBJ1-5	15	TRBD1	TGTGCTAGTGGTTTACAGGGGGCCGCCAATCAGCCCCAGCATTTT	CASGLQGAANQPQHF
TRBV7-9	-	TRBJ2-2	16	TRBD1	TGTTCCAGCAGCTTAGGACAGGGGCGAGGCACCGGGGAGCTGTTTTTT	CSSSLGQGRGTGELFF
TRBV2	-	TRBJ1-4	13	TRBD1	TGTGCCAGCAAGGGGACAGTTAATGAAAAACTGTTTTTT	CASKGTVNEKLFF
TRBV5-1	-	TRBJ2-1	17	TRBD2	TGCGCCAGCAGCGTTCCGACTAGCGGGAGTTTATACAATGAGCAGTTCTTC	CASSVPTSGSLYNEQFF
TRBV2	-	TRBJ1-2	14	TRBD1	TGTGCCAGGAGACTCCGGGACAGACCGTATGGCTACACCTTC	CARRLRDRPYGYTF
TRBV6-1	-	TRBJ1-2	14	-	TGTGCCAGCAGGGATCGGACGGGGAACTATGGCTACACCTTC	CASRDRTGNYGYTF
TRBV6-5	-	TRBJ1-2	15	-	TGTGCCAGCACCCGACTAGATTTGGGGAGTAAGAGCTACACCTTC	CASTRLDLGSKSYTF
TRBV2	-	TRBJ2-7	16	TRBD2	TGTGCCAGCAGTTACGCCAGCGGGAGGGCCGTCTACGAGCAGTACTTC	CASSYASGRAVYEQYF